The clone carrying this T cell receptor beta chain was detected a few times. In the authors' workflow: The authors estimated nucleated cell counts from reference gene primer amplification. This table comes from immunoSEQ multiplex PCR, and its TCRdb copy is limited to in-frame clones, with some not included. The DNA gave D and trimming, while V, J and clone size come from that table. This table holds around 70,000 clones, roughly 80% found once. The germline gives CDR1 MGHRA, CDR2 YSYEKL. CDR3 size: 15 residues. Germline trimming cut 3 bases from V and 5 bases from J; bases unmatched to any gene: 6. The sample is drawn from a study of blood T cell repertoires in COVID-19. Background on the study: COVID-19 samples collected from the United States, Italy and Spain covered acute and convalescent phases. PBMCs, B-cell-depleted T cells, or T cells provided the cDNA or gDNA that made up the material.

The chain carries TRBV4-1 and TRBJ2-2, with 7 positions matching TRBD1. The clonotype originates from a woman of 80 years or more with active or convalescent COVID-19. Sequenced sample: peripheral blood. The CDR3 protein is CASSQTGRGTGELFF. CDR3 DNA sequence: TGCGCCAGCAGCCAGACAGGGAGAGGAACCGGGGAGCTGTTTTTT.